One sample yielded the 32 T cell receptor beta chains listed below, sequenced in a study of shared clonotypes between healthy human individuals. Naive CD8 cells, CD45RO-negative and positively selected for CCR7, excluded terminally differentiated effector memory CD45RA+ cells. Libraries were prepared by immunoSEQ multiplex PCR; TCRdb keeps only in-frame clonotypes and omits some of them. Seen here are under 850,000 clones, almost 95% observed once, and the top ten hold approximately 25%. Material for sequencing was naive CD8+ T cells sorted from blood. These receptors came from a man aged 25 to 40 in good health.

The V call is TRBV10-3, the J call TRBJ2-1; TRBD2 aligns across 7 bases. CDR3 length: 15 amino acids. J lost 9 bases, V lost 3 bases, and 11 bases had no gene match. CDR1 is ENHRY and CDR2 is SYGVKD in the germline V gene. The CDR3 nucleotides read TGTGCCATCAGTGACCCCTTGCGGGAGTATCTTGAGCAGTTCTTC. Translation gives CAISDPLREYLEQFF.

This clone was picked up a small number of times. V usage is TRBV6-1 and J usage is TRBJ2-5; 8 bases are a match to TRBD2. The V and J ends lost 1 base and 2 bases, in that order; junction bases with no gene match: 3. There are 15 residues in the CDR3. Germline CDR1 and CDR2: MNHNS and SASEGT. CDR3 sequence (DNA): TGTGCCAGCAGTGAAGAACTAGCGGTACAAGAGACCCAGTACTTC. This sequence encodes CASSEELAVQETQYF.

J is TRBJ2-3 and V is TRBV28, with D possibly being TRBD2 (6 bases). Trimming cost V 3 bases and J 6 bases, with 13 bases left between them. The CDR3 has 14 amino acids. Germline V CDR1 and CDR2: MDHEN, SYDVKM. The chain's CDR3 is CASSLTGVGDTQYF. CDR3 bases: TGTGCCAGCAGTTTGACGGGAGTCGGGGATACGCAGTATTTT.

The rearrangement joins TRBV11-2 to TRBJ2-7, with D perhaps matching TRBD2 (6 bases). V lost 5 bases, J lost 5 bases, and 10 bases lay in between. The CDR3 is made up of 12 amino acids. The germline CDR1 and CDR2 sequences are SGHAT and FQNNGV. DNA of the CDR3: TGTGCCAGCAGCGCCAGGGAGGACGAGCAGTACTTC. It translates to CASSAREDEQYF.

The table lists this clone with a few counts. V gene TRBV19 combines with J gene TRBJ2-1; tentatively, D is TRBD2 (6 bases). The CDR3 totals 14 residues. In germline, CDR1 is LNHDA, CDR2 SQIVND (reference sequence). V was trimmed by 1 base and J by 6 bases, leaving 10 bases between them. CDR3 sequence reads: CASSIAGVSNEQFF. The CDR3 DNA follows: TGTGCCAGTAGTATAGCGGGAGTATCCAATGAGCAGTTCTTC. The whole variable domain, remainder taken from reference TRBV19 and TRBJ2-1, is DGGITQSPKYLFRKEGQNVTLSCEQNLNHDAMYWYRQDPGQGLRLIYYSQIVNDFQKGDIAEGYSVSREKKESFPLTVTSAQKNPTAFYLCASSIAGVSNEQFFGPGTRLTVL.

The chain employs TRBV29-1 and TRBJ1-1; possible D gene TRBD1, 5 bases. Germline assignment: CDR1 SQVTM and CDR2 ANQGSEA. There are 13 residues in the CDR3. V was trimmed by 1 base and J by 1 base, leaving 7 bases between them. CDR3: CSVEGGKNTEAFF. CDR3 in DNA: TGCAGCGTTGAAGGGGGCAAGAACACTGAAGCTTTCTTT.

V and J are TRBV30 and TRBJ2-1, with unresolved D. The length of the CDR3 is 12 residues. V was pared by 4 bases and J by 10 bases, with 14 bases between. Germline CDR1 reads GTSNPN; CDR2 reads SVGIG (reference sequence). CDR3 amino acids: CAWNSPLREQFF. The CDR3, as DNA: TGTGCCTGGAACTCCCCTCTACGCGAGCAGTTCTTC. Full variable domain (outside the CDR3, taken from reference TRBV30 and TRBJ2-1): SQTIHQWPATLVQPVGSPLSLECTVEGTSNPNLYWYRQAAGRGLQLLFYSVGIGQISSEVPQNLSASRPQDRQFILSSKKLLLSDSGFYLCAWNSPLREQFFGPGTRLTVL.

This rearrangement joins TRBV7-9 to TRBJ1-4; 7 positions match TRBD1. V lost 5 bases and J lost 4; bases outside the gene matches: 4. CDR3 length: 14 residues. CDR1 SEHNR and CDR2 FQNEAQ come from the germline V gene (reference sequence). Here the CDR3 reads CASSPTGNNEKLFF. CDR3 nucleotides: TGTGCCAGCAGCCCGACAGGGAATAATGAAAAACTGTTTTTT.

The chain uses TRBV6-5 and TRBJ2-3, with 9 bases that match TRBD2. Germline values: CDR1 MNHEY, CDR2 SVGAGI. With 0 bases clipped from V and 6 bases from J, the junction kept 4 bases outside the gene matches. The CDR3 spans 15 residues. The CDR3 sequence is CASSYSAGGRDTQYF. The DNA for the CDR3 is TGTGCCAGCAGTTACTCGGCGGGAGGGAGGGATACGCAGTATTTT.

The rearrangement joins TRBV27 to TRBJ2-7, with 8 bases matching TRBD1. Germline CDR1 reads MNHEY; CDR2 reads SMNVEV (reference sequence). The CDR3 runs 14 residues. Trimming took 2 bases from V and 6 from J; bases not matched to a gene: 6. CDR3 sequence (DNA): TGTGCCAGCAGTTTACTTCCCAGGGGGCGCGAGCAGTACTTC. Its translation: CASSLLPRGREQYF.

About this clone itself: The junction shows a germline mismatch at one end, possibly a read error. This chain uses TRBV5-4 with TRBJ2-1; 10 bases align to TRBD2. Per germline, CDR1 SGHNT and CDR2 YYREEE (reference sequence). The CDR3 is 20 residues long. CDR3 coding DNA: TGTGCCAGCAGCTTGGCTCTGGGCGAAATAGCGGGAGGCACCTACGATGAGCAGTTCTTC. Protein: CASSLALGEIAGGTYDEQFF.

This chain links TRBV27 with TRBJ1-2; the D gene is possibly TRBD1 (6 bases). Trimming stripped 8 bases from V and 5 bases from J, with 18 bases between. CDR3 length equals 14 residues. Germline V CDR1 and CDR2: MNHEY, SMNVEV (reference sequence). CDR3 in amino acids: CASGPSGVLYGYTF. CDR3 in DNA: TGTGCCAGCGGCCCGTCAGGGGTTCTGTATGGCTACACCTTC.

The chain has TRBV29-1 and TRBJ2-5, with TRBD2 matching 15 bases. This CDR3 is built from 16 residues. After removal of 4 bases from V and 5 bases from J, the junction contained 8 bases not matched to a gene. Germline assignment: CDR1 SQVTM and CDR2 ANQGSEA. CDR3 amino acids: CSVVWTSGRVSETQYF. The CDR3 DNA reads TGCAGCGTTGTATGGACTAGCGGGAGGGTCTCTGAGACCCAGTACTTC.

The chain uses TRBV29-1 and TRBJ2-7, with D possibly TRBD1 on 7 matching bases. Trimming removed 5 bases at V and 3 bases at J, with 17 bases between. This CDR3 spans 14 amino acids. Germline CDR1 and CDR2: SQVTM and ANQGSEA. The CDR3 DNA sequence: TGCAGCGTTAGAGGAGGGGGCACGGTCTACGAGCAGTACTTC. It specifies CSVRGGGTVYEQYF.

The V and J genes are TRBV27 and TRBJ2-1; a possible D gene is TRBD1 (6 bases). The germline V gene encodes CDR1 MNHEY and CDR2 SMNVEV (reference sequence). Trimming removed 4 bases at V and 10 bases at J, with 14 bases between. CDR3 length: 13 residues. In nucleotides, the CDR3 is TGTGCCAGCAGTTGGACAGCTTTAAGGGAGCAGTTCTTC. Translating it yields CASSWTALREQFF.

DNA for the CDR3: TGTGCCAGCAGCCTCATAGGGGAGCAGTTCTTC. It codes for CASSLIGEQFF. The J gene is TRBJ2-1, the V gene TRBV7-2; D ambiguous. The CDR3 contains 11 residues. The V gene lost 5 bases and the J gene lost 10 bases, with 9 bases spanning the gap. Germline CDR1 reads SGHTA; CDR2 reads FQGNSA.

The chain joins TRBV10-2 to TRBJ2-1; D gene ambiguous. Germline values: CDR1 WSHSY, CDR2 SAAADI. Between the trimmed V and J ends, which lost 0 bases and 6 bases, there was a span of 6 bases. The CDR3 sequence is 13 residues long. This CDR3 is CASSESNVNEQFF. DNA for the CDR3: TGCGCCAGCAGTGAGTCGAACGTCAATGAGCAGTTCTTC.

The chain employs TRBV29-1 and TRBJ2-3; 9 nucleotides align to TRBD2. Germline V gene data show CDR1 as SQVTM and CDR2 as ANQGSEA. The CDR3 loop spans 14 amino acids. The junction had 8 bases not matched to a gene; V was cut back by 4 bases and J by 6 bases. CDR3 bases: TGCAGCGTTGTTTCTGCGGGAGGGGGGGATACGCAGTATTTT. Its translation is CSVVSAGGGDTQYF.

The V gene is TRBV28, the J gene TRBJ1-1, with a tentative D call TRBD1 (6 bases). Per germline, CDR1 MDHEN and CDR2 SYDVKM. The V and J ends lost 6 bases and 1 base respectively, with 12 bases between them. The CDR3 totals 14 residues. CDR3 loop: CASRGKDRNTEAFF. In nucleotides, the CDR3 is TGTGCCAGCAGGGGCAAGGACAGGAACACTGAAGCTTTCTTT.

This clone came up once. The DNA of the CDR3 is TGTGCCAGCCCCTCCGGGGTTCCAAAGGGGGATACGCAGTATTTT. Amino acid sequence: CASPSGVPKGDTQYF. The chain combines TRBV2 with TRBJ2-3, with D tentatively TRBD1 or TRBD2 (5 bases each). Germline V gives CDR1 SNHLY, CDR2 FYNNEI. The CDR3 contains 15 residues. The V gene lost 8 bases and the J gene lost 6 bases, with 21 bases spanning the gap.

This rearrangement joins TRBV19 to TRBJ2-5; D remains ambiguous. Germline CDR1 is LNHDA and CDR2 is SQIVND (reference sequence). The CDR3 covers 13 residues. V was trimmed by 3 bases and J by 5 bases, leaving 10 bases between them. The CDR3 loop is CASSMWTGETQYF. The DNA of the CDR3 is TGTGCCAGTAGTATGTGGACCGGGGAGACCCAGTACTTC.

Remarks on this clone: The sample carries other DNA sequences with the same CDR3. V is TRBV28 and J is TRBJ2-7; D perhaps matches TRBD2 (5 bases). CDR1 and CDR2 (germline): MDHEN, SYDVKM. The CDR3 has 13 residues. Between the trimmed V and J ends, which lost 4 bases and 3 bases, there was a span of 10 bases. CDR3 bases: TGTGCCAGCAGTTCCGGGAACCTCTACGAGCAGTACTTC. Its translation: CASSSGNLYEQYF.

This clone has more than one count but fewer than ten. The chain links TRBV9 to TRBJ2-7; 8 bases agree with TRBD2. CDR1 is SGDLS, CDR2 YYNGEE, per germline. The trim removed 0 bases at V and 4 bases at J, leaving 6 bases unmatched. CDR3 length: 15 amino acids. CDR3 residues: CASSVGGIAGYEQYF. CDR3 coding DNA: TGTGCCAGCAGCGTAGGTGGAATAGCGGGGTACGAGCAGTACTTC. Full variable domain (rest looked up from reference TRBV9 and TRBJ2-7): DSGVTQTPKHLITATGQRVTLRCSPRSGDLSVYWYQQSLDQGLQFLIQYYNGEERAKGNILERFSAQQFPDLHSELNLSSLELGDSALYFCASSVGGIAGYEQYFGPGTRLTVT.

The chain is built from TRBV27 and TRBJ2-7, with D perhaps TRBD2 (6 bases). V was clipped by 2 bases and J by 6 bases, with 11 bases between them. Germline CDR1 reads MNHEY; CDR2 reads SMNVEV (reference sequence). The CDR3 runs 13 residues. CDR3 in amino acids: CASSLAGLSEQYF. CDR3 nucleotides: TGTGCCAGCAGTTTAGCGGGGCTGAGCGAGCAGTACTTC.

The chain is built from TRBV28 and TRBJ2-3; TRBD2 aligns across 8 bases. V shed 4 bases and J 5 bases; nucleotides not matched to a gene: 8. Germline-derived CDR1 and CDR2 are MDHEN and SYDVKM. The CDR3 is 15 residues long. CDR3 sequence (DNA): TGTGCCAGCAGTTCCTTAGCGGGATTGGGAGATACGCAGTATTTT. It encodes CASSSLAGLGDTQYF.

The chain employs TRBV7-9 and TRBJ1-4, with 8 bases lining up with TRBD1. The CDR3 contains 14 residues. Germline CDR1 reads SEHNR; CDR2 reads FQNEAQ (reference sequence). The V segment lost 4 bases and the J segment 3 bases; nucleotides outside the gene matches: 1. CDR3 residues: CASSWTGPNEKLFF. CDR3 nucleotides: TGTGCCAGCAGCTGGACAGGGCCTAATGAAAAACTGTTTTTT.

CDR3 bases: TGCGCCAGCAGCCAAGGTGGTCGAGGGGAGACCCAGTACTTC. Amino acids: CASSQGGRGETQYF. V is TRBV4-1 and J is TRBJ2-5; D perhaps matches TRBD2 (5 bases). Germline loops: CDR1 MGHRA, CDR2 YSYEKL. CDR3 length: 14 residues. Trimming shortened V by 1 base and J by 5 bases, and 11 bases separated the two germline ends.

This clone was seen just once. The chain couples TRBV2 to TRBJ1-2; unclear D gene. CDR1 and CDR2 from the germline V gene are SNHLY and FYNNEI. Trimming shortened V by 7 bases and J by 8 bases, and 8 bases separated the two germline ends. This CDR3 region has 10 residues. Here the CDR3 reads CASIDTGYTF. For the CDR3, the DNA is TGTGCCAGCATCGACACGGGCTACACCTTC.

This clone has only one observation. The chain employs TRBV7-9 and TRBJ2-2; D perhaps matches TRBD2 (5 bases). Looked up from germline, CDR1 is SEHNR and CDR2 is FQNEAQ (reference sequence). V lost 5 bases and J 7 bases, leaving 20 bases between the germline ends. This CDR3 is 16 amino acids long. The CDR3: CASSPPLEVRSGELFF. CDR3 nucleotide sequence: TGTGCCAGCAGCCCCCCTTTGGAGGTTCGGAGCGGGGAGCTGTTTTTT. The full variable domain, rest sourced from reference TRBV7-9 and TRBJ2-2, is DTGVSQNPRHKITKRGQNVTFRCDPISEHNRLYWYRQTLGQGPEFLTYFQNEAQLEKSRLLSDRFSAERPKGSFSTLEIQRTEQGDSAMYLCASSPPLEVRSGELFFGEGSRLTVL.

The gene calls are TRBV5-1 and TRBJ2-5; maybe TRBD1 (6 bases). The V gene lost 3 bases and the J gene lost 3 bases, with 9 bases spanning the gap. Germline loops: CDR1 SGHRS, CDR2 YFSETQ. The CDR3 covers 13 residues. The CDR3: CASSYEGEETQYF. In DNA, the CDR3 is TGCGCCAGCAGCTATGAGGGGGAAGAGACCCAGTACTTC.

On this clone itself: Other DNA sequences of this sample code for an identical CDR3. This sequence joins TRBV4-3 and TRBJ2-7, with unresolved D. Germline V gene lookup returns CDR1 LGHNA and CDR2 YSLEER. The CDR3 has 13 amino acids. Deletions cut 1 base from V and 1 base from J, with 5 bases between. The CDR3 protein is CASSQGLSYEQYF. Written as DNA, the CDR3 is TGCGCCAGCAGCCAAGGCTTGTCCTACGAGCAGTACTTC.

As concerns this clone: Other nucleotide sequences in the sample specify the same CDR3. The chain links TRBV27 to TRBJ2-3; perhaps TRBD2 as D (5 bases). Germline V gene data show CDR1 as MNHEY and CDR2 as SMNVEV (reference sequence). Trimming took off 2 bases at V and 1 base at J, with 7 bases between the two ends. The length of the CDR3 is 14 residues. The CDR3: CASSLRGRTDTQYF. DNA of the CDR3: TGTGCCAGCAGTTTACGGGGTCGCACAGATACGCAGTATTTT.